This record concerns one TCR beta chain sequence. Its antigen is still unknown. The record originates from a study of T cells in Graves' hyperthyroidism and ophthalmopathy. Study details: Initial diagnosis, before any treatment, was when peripheral blood was collected.

With a duration under 2 months, the hyperthyroidism was newly diagnosed in patients aged 18 to 65. Points from the study as a whole: Ophthalmopathy, as predicted by the model, came a median about seven months after the prediction. Ophthalmopathy and stable hyperthyroidism were separated by a 13 V-J model.

This CDR3 comprises 16 residues. Germline-derived CDR1 and CDR2 are DFQATT and SNEGSKA (reference sequence). The germline V and J ends were trimmed by 0 bases and 1 base, with 15 bases remaining between them. From RNA transcripts, TCR beta CDR3 regions were amplified. HTBI primers were the set used in a first-round RT-PCR of the TCR CDR3. TCRdb redid the calling of the multiplex PCR reads with MiXCR, one entry per CDR3 protein. The sample carries roughly 380,000 distinct CDR3 sequences, approximately 19% recorded once. The rearrangement uses TRBV20-1 and TRBJ1-1, with unresolved D. Sequencing input: blood. This TCR was recovered from a woman younger than 30 with Graves' hyperthyroidism. This CDR3 is CSARDPRLTANTEAFF. The CDR3 DNA reads TGCAGTGCTAGAGACCCCCGTCTGACTGCGAACACTGAAGCTTTCTTT.